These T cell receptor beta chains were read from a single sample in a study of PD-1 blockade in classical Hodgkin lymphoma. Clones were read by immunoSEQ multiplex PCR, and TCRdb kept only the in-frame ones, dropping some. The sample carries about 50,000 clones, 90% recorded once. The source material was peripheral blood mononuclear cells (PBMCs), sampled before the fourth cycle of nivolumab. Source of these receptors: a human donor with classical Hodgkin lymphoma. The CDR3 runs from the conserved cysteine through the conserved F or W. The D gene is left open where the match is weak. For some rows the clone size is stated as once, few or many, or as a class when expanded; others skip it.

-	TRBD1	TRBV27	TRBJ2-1	TGTGCCAGCAGTTACCTCGGACAGGTCTTCGGCAATGAGCAGTTCTTC	CASSYLGQVFGNEQFF
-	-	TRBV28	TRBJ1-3	TGTGCCAGCACTATGGTCGCCGGTTGGGAGGGGGCTGGAAACACCATATATTTT	CASTMVAGWEGAGNTIYF
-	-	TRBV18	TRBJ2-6	TGTGCCAGCTCATCCGGGTTCGGGGCCAACGTCCTGACTTTC	CASSSGFGANVLTF
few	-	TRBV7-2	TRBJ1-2	TGTGCCAGCAGCTCCACCAAACGACAGGCTAGTAACTATGGCTACACCTTC	CASSSTKRQASNYGYTF
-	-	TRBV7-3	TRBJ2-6	TGTGCCAGCAGCTTAGGTGGGGCCAACGTCCTGACTTTC	CASSLGGANVLTF
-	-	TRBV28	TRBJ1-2	TGTGCCAGCAGTTTAGCCGGGACGTTTCTTTATGGCTACACCTTC	CASSLAGTFLYGYTF
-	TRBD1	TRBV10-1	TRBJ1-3	TGCGCCATAGGGGACAGGGCTTATGGAAACACCATATATTTT	CAIGDRAYGNTIYF
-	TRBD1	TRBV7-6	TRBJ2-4	TGTGCCAGCAGCTTAGGGGCAGGGGGCGCGACCAAAAACATTCAGTACTTC	CASSLGAGGATKNIQYF
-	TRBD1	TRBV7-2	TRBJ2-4	TGTGCCAGCAGCCCACGAACGGTGGACAGGGACAAAAACATTCAGTACTTC	CASSPRTVDRDKNIQYF
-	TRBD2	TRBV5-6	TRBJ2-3	TGTGCCAGCAGCCATATCACTAGCGGGAGGGCCGGCACAGATACGCAGTATTTT	CASSHITSGRAGTDTQYF
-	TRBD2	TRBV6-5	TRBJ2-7	TGTGCCAGCAGTCCGCTAGCGGAACCACCCCGAGAGCAGTACTTC	CASSPLAEPPREQYF
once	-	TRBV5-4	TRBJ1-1	TGTGCCAGCAGCTTGGTTGGGCGGGGGAGCACTGAAGCTTTCTTT	CASSLVGRGSTEAFF
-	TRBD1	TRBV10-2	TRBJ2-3	TGCGCCAGCAGCGCGGGACAGGGTAAGACAGATACGCAGTATTTT	CASSAGQGKTDTQYF
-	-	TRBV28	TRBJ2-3	TGTGCCAGCAGTTTTGGCGGCCCAGGGGCAGATACGCAGTATTTT	CASSFGGPGADTQYF
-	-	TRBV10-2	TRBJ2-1	TGCGCCAGCAGTTTTAAAGCGATTAGTCCGGACCATGAGCAGTTCTTC	CASSFKAISPDHEQFF
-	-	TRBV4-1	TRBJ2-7	TGCGCCAGCAGCCACGTGGTCCGGGACACCTACGAGCAGTACTTC	CASSHVVRDTYEQYF
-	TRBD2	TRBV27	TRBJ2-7	TGTGCCAGCAGTCCCTCGGGGGGATCCCCCTACGAGCAGTACTTC	CASSPSGGSPYEQYF
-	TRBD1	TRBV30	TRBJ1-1	TGTGCCTGGAAACGTAAGGGGCTAGGGGACAGGGCAACTGAAGCTTTCTTT	CAWKRKGLGDRATEAFF
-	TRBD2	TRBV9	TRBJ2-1	TGTGCCAGCAGCACTAGCGGGAGCACGATAGGTAATGAGCAGTTCTTC	CASSTSGSTIGNEQFF
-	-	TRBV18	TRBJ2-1	TGTGCCAGCTCACCAAGTGGGGTGGGGCAAGGTGAGCAGTTCTTC	CASSPSGVGQGEQFF
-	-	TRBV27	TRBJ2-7	TGTAGACCCCCGTTTGGGCTTTTAACCTACGAGCAGTACTTC	CRPPFGLLTYEQYF
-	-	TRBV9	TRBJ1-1	TGTGCCAGCAGCGACTCCCCGACAGTCCTGACTACTGAAGCTTTCTTT	CASSDSPTVLTTEAFF